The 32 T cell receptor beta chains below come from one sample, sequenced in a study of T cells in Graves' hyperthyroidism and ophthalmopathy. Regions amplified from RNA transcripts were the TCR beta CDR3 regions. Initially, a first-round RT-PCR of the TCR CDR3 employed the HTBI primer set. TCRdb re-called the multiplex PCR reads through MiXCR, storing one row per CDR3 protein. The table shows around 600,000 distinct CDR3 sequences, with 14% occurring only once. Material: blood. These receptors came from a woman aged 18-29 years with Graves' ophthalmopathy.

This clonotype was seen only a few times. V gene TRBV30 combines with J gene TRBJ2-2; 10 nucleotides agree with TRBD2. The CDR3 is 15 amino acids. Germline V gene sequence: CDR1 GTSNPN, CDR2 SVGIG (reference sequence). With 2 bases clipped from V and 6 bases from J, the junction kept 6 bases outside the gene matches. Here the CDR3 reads CAWSSLAGGSGELFF. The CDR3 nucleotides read TGTGCCTGGAGTTCCTTAGCGGGAGGTTCCGGGGAGCTGTTTTTT.

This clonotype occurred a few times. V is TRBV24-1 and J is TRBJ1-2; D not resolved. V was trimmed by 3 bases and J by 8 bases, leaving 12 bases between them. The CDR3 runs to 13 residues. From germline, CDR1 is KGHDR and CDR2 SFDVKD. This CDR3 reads CATSDTTPDGYTF. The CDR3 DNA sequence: TGTGCCACCAGTGATACAACTCCCGACGGCTACACCTTC.

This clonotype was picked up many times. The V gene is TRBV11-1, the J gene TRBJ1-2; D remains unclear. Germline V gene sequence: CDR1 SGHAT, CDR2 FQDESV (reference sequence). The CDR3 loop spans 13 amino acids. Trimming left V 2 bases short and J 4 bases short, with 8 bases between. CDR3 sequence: CASSLLPTYGYTF. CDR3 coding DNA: TGTGCCAGCAGCTTACTACCGACCTATGGCTACACCTTC.

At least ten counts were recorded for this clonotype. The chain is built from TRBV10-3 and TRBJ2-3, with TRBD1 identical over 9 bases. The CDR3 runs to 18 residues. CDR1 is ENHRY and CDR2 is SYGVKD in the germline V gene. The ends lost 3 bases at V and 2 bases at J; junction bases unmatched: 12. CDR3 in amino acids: CAISDTGTGNSFTDTQYF. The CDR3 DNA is TGTGCCATCAGTGATACCGGGACAGGGAATTCTTTCACAGATACGCAGTATTTT.

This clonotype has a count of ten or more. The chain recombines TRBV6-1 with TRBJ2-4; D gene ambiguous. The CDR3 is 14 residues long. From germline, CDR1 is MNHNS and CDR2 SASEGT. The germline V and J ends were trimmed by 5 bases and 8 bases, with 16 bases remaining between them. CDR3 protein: CASSSLSVWDIQYF. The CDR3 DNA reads TGTGCCAGCAGTTCTCTCTCGGTGTGGGACATTCAGTACTTC.

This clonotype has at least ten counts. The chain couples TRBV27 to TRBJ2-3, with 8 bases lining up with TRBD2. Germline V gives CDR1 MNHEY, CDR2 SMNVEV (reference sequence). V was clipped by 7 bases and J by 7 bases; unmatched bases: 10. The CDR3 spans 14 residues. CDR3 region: CASTGGGHWNTQYF. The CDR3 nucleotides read TGTGCCAGCACCGGCGGGGGGCACTGGAATACGCAGTATTTT.

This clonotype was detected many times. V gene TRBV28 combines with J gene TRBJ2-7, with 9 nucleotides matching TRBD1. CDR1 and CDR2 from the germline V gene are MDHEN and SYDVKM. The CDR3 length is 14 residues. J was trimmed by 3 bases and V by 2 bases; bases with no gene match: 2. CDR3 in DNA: TGTGCCAGCAGTTTAGGGGACAGGGACTACGAGCAGTACTTC. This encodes CASSLGDRDYEQYF.

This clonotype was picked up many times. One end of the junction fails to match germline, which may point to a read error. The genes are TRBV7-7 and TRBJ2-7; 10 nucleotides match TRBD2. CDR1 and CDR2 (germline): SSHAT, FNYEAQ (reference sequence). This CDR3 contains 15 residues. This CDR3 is CASSLGPSGSNEQYF. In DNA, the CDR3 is TGTGCTAGCAGCTTAGGGCCTAGCGGGAGCAACGAGCAGTACTTC.

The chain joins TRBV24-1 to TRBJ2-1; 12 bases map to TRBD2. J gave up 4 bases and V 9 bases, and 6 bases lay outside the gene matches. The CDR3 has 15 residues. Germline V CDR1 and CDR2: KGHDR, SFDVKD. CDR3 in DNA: TGTGCCACCGGGGGACTAGCGGGCCCATACAATGAGCAGTTCTTC. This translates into CATGGLAGPYNEQFF.

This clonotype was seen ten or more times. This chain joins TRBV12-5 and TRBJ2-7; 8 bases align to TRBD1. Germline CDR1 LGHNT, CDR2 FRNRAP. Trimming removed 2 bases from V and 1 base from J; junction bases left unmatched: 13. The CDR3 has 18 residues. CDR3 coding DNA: TGTGCTAGTGGTTTGCGGGTGACGGGACAGGAAACTTCCTACGAGCAGTACTTC. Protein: CASGLRVTGQETSYEQYF.

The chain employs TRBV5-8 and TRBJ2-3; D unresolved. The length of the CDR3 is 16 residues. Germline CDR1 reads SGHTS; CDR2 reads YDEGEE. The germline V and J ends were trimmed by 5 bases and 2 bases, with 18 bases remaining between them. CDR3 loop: CASSPTPGGYTDTQYF. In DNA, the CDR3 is TGTGCCAGCAGTCCTACCCCGGGCGGATACACAGATACGCAGTATTTT.

In nucleotides, the CDR3 is TGTGCCAGCAGCGTGACAGGGGGGAATTCACCCCTCCACTTT. This sequence encodes CASSVTGGNSPLHF. The chain joins TRBV9 to TRBJ1-6, with 9 bases that match TRBD1. The junction had 1 base not matched to a gene; V was cut back by 2 bases and J by 7 bases. CDR1 and CDR2 from the germline V gene are SGDLS and YYNGEE. The CDR3 runs to 14 residues.

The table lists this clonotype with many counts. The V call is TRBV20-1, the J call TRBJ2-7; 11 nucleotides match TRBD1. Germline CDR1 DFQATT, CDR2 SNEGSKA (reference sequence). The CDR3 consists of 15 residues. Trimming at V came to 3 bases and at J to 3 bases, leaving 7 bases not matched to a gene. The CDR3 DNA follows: TGCAGTGCTAGTGCACCGGGACAGGGGGTCTACGAGCAGTACTTC. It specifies CSASAPGQGVYEQYF.

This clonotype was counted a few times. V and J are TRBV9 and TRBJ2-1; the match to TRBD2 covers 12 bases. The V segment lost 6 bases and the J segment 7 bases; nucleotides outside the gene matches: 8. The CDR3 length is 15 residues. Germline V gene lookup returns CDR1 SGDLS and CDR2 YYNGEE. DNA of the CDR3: TGTGCCAGCACCCCTTCACTAGCGGGAGGTAATGAGCAGTTCTTC. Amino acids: CASTPSLAGGNEQFF.

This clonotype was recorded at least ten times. CDR3 residues: CASSLMAGLNQPQHF. The CDR3 DNA is TGTGCCAGCAGTCTTATGGCGGGCCTCAATCAGCCCCAGCATTTT. The gene calls are TRBV27 and TRBJ1-5; D gene uncertain. The CDR3 spans 15 residues. Trimming left V 5 bases short and J 3 bases short, with 14 bases between. Germline CDR1 reads MNHEY; CDR2 reads SMNVEV (reference sequence).

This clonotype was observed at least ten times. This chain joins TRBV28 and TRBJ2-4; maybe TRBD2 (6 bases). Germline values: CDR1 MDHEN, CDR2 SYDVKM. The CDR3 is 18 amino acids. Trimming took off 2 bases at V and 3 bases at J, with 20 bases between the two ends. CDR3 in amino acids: CASSLSGGTLGGKNIQYF. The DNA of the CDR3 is TGTGCCAGCAGTTTAAGCGGAGGGACCTTGGGTGGCAAAAACATTCAGTACTTC.

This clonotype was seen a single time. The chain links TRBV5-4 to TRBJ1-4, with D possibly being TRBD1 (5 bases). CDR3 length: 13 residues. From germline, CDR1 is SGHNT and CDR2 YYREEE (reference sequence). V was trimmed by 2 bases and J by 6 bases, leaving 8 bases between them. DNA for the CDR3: TGTGCCAGCAGCTTCTTCAGGGATGAAAAACTGTTTTTT. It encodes CASSFFRDEKLFF. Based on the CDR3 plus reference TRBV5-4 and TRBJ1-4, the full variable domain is ETGVTQSPTHLIKTRGQQVTLRCSSQSGHNTVSWYQQALGQGPQFIFQYYREEENGRGNFPPRFSGLQFPNYSSELNVNALELDDSALYLCASSFFRDEKLFFGSGTQLSVL.

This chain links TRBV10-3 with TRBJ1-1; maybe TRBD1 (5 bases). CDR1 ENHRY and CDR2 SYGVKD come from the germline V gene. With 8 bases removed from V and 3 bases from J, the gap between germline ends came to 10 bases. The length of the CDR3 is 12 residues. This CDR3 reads CAIRGMDTEAFF. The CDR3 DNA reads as TGTGCCATCCGGGGGATGGACACTGAAGCTTTCTTT.

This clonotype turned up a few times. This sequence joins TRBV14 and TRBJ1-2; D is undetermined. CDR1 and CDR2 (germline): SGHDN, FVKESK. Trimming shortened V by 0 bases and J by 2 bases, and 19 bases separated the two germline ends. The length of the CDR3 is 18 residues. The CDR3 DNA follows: TGTGCCAGCAGCCAAGATCCCGCTAATCTCCAAAGGAACTATGGCTACACCTTC. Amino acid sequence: CASSQDPANLQRNYGYTF.

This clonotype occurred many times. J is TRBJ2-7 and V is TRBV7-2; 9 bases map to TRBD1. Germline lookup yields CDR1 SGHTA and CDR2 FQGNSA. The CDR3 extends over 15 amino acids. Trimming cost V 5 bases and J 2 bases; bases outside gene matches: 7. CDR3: CASSQVGQGAYEQYF. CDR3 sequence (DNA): TGTGCCAGCAGCCAAGTGGGACAGGGAGCCTACGAGCAGTACTTC.

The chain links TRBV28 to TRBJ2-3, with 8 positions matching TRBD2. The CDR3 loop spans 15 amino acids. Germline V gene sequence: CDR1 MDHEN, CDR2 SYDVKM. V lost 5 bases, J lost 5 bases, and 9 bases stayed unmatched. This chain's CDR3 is CASSRGTAGGDTQYF. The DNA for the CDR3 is TGTGCCAGCAGTCGCGGGACCGCGGGGGGAGATACGCAGTATTTT.

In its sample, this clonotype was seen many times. For the CDR3, the DNA is TGCAGTGCTGGGGCCGCTAGCGGTTACGAGCAGTACTTC. Residues: CSAGAASGYEQYF. The chain recombines TRBV20-1 with TRBJ2-7; 7 positions agree with TRBD2. V lost 5 bases, J lost 4 bases, and 8 bases stayed unmatched. Germline assignment: CDR1 DFQATT and CDR2 SNEGSKA (reference sequence). The CDR3 is made up of 13 amino acids.

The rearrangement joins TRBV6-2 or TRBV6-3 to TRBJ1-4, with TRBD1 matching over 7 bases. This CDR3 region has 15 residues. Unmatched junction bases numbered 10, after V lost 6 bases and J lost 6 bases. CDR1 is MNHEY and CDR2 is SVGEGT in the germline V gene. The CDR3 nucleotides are TGTGCCAGCAGCTACAACCGGGGACAGTATGAAAAACTGTTTTTT. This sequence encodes CASSYNRGQYEKLFF.

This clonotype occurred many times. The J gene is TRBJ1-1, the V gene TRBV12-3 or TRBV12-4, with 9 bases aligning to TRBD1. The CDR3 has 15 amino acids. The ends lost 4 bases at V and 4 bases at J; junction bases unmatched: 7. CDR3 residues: CASSWPGQGTTEAFF. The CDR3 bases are TGTGCCAGCAGTTGGCCGGGACAGGGAACCACTGAAGCTTTCTTT.

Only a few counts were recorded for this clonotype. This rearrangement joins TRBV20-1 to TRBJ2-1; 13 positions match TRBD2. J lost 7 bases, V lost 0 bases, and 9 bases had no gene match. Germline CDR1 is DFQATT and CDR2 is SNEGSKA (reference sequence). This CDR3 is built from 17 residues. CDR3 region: CSARDGPGLAGRNEQFF. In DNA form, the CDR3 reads TGCAGTGCTAGAGATGGTCCGGGACTAGCGGGGAGGAATGAGCAGTTCTTC.

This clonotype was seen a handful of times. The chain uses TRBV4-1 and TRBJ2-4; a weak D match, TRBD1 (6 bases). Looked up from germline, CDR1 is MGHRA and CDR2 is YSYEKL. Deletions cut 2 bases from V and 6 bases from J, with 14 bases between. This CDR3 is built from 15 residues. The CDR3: CASSQNREHPNIQYF. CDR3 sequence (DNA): TGCGCCAGCAGCCAAAACAGGGAGCACCCAAACATTCAGTACTTC.

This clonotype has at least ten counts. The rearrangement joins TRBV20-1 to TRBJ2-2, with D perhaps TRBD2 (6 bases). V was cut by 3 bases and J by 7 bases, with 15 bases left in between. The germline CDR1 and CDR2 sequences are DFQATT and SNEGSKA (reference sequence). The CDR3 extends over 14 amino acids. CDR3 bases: TGCAGTGCTAGGGGGACTGCGATGGACGGGGAGCTGTTTTTT. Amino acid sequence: CSARGTAMDGELFF.

This CDR3 reads CASSIEIGGPGYGYTF. The CDR3 bases are TGTGCCAGTAGTATTGAGATTGGGGGGCCTGGCTATGGCTACACCTTC. V and J are TRBV19 and TRBJ1-2; possibly TRBD1 for D (6 bases). Trimming cost V 3 bases and J 4 bases, with 18 bases left between them. There are 16 residues in the CDR3. Germline lookup yields CDR1 LNHDA and CDR2 SQIVND (reference sequence).

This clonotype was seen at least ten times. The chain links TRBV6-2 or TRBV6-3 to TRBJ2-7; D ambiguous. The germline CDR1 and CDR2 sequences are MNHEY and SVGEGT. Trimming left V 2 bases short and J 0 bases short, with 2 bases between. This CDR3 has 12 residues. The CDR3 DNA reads TGTGCCAGCAGTTACCACTCCTACGAGCAGTACTTC. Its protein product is CASSYHSYEQYF.

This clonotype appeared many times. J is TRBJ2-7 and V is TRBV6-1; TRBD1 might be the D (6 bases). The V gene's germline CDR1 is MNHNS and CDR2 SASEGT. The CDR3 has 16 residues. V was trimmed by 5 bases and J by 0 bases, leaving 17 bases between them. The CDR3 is CASSTPGHSRSYEQYF. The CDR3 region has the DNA TGTGCCAGCAGTACCCCGGGACACAGTCGCTCCTACGAGCAGTACTTC.

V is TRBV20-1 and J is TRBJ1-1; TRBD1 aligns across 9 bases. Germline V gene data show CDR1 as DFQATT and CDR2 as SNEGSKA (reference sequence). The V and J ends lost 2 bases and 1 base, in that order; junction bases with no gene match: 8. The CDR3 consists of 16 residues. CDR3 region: CSARPSGTGTNTEAFF. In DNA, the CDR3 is TGCAGTGCTAGACCCTCCGGGACAGGGACGAACACTGAAGCTTTCTTT.

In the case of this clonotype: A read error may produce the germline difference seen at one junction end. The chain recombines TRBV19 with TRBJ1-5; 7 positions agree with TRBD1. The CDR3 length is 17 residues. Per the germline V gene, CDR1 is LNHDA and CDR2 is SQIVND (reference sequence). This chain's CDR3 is CASIPGQPSNINQPRHF. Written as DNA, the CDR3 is TGTGCCAGTATTCCGGGACAGCCATCCAATATCAATCAGCCCCGGCATTTT.